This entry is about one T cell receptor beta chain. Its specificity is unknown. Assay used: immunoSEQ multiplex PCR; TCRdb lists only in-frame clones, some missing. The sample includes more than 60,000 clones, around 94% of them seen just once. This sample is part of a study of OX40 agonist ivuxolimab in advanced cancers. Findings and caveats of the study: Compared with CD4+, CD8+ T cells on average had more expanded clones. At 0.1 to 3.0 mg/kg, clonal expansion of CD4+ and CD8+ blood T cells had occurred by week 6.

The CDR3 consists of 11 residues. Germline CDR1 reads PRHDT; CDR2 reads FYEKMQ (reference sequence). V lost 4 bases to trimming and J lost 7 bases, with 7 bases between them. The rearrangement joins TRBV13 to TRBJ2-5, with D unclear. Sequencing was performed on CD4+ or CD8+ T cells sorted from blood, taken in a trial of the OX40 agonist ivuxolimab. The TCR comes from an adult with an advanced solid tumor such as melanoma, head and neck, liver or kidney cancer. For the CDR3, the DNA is TGTGCCAGCAGCTCGGGCCCGACCCAGTACTTC. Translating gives CASSSGPTQYF.